One and the same sample provided the 30 T cell receptor beta chains below, sequenced in a study of T-cell reconstitution after alpha-beta-depleted transplantation in children. The library targeted TCRbeta and was prepared with unique molecular identifiers. TCRdb re-called the PCR reads with MiXCR, one entry per CDR3 protein. The table records 800,000 to 1,000,000 distinct CDR3 sequences, roughly 29% of them present only once. The sequencing used PBMCs, mostly from graft donor cells, collected 360 days after TCRalphabeta/CD19-depleted stem cell transplant. These receptors originate from a boy younger than two who had a stem cell transplant for SCID, so the T cells may come from the graft donor.

Written as DNA, the CDR3 is TGTGCCAGCGCAGGGTGGGGGCTGATTCCAGATACGCAGTATTTT. Protein product: CASAGWGLIPDTQYF. The gene calls are TRBV28 and TRBJ2-3, with D tentatively TRBD1 (6 bases). Germline V lookup: CDR1 MDHEN, CDR2 SYDVKM. The CDR3 covers 15 residues. Trimming took off 8 bases at V and 4 bases at J, with 19 bases between the two ends.

This chain links TRBV4-2 with TRBJ2-2, with D uncertain. V was clipped by 0 bases and J by 2 bases, with 13 bases between them. The germline V gene encodes CDR1 LGHNA and CDR2 YNFKEQ. CDR3 length: 17 residues. CDR3 DNA sequence: TGTGCCAGCAGCCAAGATCTTACCCGGGCCAACACCGGGGAGCTGTTTTTT. The encoded protein is CASSQDLTRANTGELFF.

The chain couples TRBV28 to TRBJ2-4; D may be TRBD1 (6 bases). This CDR3 region has 15 residues. V gave up 1 base and J gave up 5 bases, with 12 bases separating them. Germline V gene sequence: CDR1 MDHEN, CDR2 SYDVKM. DNA of the CDR3: TGTGCCAGCAGTTTATTTGAGTGGGGGCAAAACATTCAGTACTTC. Translating it yields CASSLFEWGQNIQYF.

This clonotype was recorded many times. V gene TRBV7-9 combines with J gene TRBJ2-2, with 7 bases lining up with TRBD1. This CDR3 spans 15 amino acids. Germline V lookup: CDR1 SEHNR, CDR2 FQNEAQ (reference sequence). After removal of 6 bases from V and 2 bases from J, the junction contained 6 bases not matched to a gene. CDR3 coding DNA: TGTGCCAGCAGTCCGGACAGGAGCAACACCGGGGAGCTGTTTTTT. This translates into CASSPDRSNTGELFF.

This clonotype was detected a few times. J is TRBJ1-6 and V is TRBV6-1; TRBD1 matches 7 bases. Per germline, CDR1 MNHNS and CDR2 SASEGT. Unmatched junction bases numbered 10, after V lost 4 bases and J lost 7 bases. The CDR3 sequence is 16 residues long. CDR3 sequence (DNA): TGTGCCAGCAGTGGGACCGGGACAGTGTACAATTCACCCCTCCACTTT. Its translation is CASSGTGTVYNSPLHF.

In its sample, this clonotype was seen many times. The gene calls are TRBV5-1 and TRBJ2-2; D gene uncertain. Trimming left V 4 bases short and J 5 bases short, with 12 bases between. CDR1 is SGHRS, CDR2 YFSETQ, per germline. CDR3 length equals 14 residues. CDR3 sequence: CASSMGTATGELFF. The CDR3, as DNA: TGCGCCAGCAGCATGGGAACCGCGACCGGGGAGCTGTTTTTT.

This clonotype was detected only a few times. CDR3 protein: CASSQPTSGDRAYEQYF. The CDR3 DNA follows: TGTGCCAGCAGCCAACCCACATCCGGGGACAGGGCCTACGAGCAGTACTTC. V and J are TRBV3-1 and TRBJ2-7, with 9 bases identical to TRBD1. The CDR3 covers 17 residues. The trim removed 2 bases at V and 2 bases at J, leaving 10 bases unmatched. Germline CDR1 and CDR2: LGHDT and YNNKEL (reference sequence).

This clonotype was observed many times. The chain couples TRBV28 to TRBJ2-7; D gene ambiguous. The CDR3 is 15 amino acids. Trimming left V 3 bases short and J 1 base short, with 13 bases between. Germline CDR1 MDHEN, CDR2 SYDVKM. The CDR3 here is CASSLGGTRSYEQYF. The CDR3 DNA reads as TGTGCCAGCAGTTTGGGCGGAACAAGATCCTACGAGCAGTACTTC.

The V gene is TRBV2, the J gene TRBJ2-3, with D uncertain. The CDR3 consists of 15 residues. Looked up from germline, CDR1 is SNHLY and CDR2 is FYNNEI. With 3 bases removed from V and 0 bases from J, the gap between germline ends came to 10 bases. The CDR3 loop reads CASSDGILSTDTQYF. The CDR3 DNA follows: TGTGCCAGCAGTGATGGCATACTAAGCACAGATACGCAGTATTTT. Combining the CDR3 with reference TRBV2 and TRBJ2-3 gives the whole variable domain EPEVTQTPSHQVTQMGQEVILRCVPISNHLYFYWYRQILGQKVEFLVSFYNNEISEKSEIFDDQFSVERPDGSNFTLKIRSTKLEDSAMYFCASSDGILSTDTQYFGPGTRLTVL.

The chain joins TRBV4-2 to TRBJ2-5; a weak D match, TRBD1 (5 bases). V lost 0 bases, J lost 3 bases, and 11 bases lay in between. There are 15 residues in the CDR3. The germline gives CDR1 LGHNA, CDR2 YNFKEQ. The CDR3 reads CASSQDTRAEETQYF. For the CDR3, the DNA is TGTGCCAGCAGCCAAGACACCAGGGCCGAAGAGACCCAGTACTTC.

The rearrangement joins TRBV12-3 or TRBV12-4 to TRBJ2-7, with 7 nucleotides matching TRBD2. This CDR3 region has 14 residues. V dropped 6 bases and J dropped 10; count of bases not matched to a gene: 15. Written as DNA, the CDR3 is TGTGCCAGCAGCTCAAACCCCAGCGGGATGGGACAGTACTTC. It translates to CASSSNPSGMGQYF.

This clonotype was observed a handful of times. The chain has TRBV2 and TRBJ1-4, with no clear D. Trimming stripped 3 bases from V and 7 bases from J, with 9 bases between. The germline CDR1 and CDR2 sequences are SNHLY and FYNNEI. This CDR3 is 13 amino acids long. Here the CDR3 reads CASSERQFEKLFF. CDR3 coding DNA: TGTGCCAGCAGTGAGAGGCAGTTTGAAAAACTGTTTTTT. The complete variable domain, with remaining parts taken from reference TRBV2 and TRBJ1-4, reads EPEVTQTPSHQVTQMGQEVILRCVPISNHLYFYWYRQILGQKVEFLVSFYNNEISEKSEIFDDQFSVERPDGSNFTLKIRSTKLEDSAMYFCASSERQFEKLFFGSGTQLSVL.

The chain recombines TRBV27 with TRBJ2-7; 9 nucleotides align to TRBD1. Germline loops: CDR1 MNHEY, CDR2 SMNVEV (reference sequence). V was pared by 3 bases and J by 5 bases, with 11 bases of the junction left unmatched. The CDR3 is made up of 16 amino acids. CDR3 in DNA: TGTGCCAGCAGTTTCGGGGGGACAGGGAACGCAGACGAGCAGTACTTC. Amino acid sequence: CASSFGGTGNADEQYF.

The chain employs TRBV20-1 and TRBJ2-4, with TRBD2 matching over 10 bases. CDR1 and CDR2 from the germline V gene are DFQATT and SNEGSKA (reference sequence). There are 16 residues in the CDR3. With 6 bases clipped from V and 3 bases from J, the junction kept 11 bases outside the gene matches. The CDR3 region has the DNA TGCAGTGCCACCCTGACCCGACTAGCGGGCAAAAACATTCAGTACTTC. This sequence encodes CSATLTRLAGKNIQYF.

This chain connects TRBV5-1 to TRBJ2-1; tentatively, D is TRBD1 (6 bases). The germline V and J ends were trimmed by 3 bases and 10 bases, with 23 bases remaining between them. The germline V gene has CDR1 SGHRS and CDR2 YFSETQ. The CDR3 has 16 amino acids. In nucleotides, the CDR3 is TGCGCCAGCAGCTGGGAGCCGGGACCCAGTACAGGGGAGCAGTTCTTC. Translation gives CASSWEPGPSTGEQFF.

This sequence joins TRBV20-1 and TRBJ2-5, with D maybe TRBD1 (6 bases). CDR1 is DFQATT, CDR2 SNEGSKA, per germline (reference sequence). There are 14 residues in the CDR3. The V gene lost 0 bases and the J gene lost 2 bases, with 10 bases spanning the gap. The CDR3 loop reads CSARDRQGQETQYF. The CDR3 region has the DNA TGCAGTGCTAGAGATCGGCAGGGGCAAGAGACCCAGTACTTC.

This clonotype appeared a few times. The V call is TRBV10-3, the J call TRBJ2-1, with 7 bases lining up with TRBD1. Germline loops: CDR1 ENHRY, CDR2 SYGVKD. The CDR3 runs to 15 residues. V lost 3 bases to trimming and J lost 5 bases; unmatched junction nucleotides: 7. CDR3 in amino acids: CAISDPTGRDNEQFF. DNA for the CDR3: TGTGCCATCAGTGACCCGACAGGGCGGGACAATGAGCAGTTCTTC.

In nucleotides, the CDR3 is TGTGCCAGCAGTCCATCGGGGAGGCAATATGGGAATGAGCAGTTCTTC. Translating gives CASSPSGRQYGNEQFF. The rearrangement links TRBV14 to TRBJ2-1; tentatively, D is TRBD2 (6 bases). The ends were cut back, 6 bases at V and 7 bases at J, with 22 bases in the middle. The CDR3 is made up of 16 amino acids. Germline values: CDR1 SGHDN, CDR2 FVKESK.

J is TRBJ2-3 and V is TRBV7-3; 8 bases match TRBD1. This CDR3 is built from 15 residues. Trimming removed 5 bases from V and 1 base from J; junction bases left unmatched: 5. Germline loops: CDR1 SGHTA, CDR2 FQGTGA. CDR3 sequence (DNA): TGTGCCAGCAGCCGGACAGGGATGGGCACAGATACGCAGTATTTT. This encodes CASSRTGMGTDTQYF.

The chain uses TRBV12-3 or TRBV12-4 and TRBJ1-4, with TRBD1 matching over 7 bases. CDR3 length equals 14 residues. With V trimmed by 8 bases and J by 8 bases, 11 bases remained unmatched. CDR3 protein: CASGSYRGREKLFF. The DNA for the CDR3 is TGTGCCAGCGGATCCTACAGGGGAAGGGAAAAACTGTTTTTT.

Here the CDR3 DNA reads TGTGCCACCAGCAGAGGAACCGGGGCAGATACGCAGTATTTT. Translated, it gives CATSRGTGADTQYF. The genes are TRBV15 and TRBJ2-3; possible D gene TRBD2, 5 bases. The CDR3 is 14 residues long. Per the germline V gene, CDR1 is LNHNV and CDR2 is YYDKDF (reference sequence). Trimming shortened V by 1 base and J by 4 bases, and 9 bases separated the two germline ends.

The table lists this clonotype with a few counts. This chain links TRBV11-3 with TRBJ2-1; D could derive from TRBD1 or TRBD2 (6 bases each). The germline gives CDR1 SGHNT, CDR2 YENEEA. V dropped 2 bases and J dropped 0 bases, with 11 bases sitting between them. The CDR3 extends over 16 amino acids. CDR3 sequence (DNA): TGTGCCAGCAGCTTATATAGGGGGGCCTCCTACAATGAGCAGTTCTTC. It encodes CASSLYRGASYNEQFF.

A few counts support this clonotype. This chain joins TRBV9 and TRBJ2-7; perhaps TRBD2 as D (5 bases). CDR1 SGDLS and CDR2 YYNGEE come from the germline V gene. The CDR3 has 14 amino acids. Trimming pared 4 bases from V and 7 bases from J, leaving 18 bases between. The CDR3 DNA is TGTGCCAGCAGCTCCCGACCAGAGGGAAGGGAGCAGTACTTC. Translating it yields CASSSRPEGREQYF.

This chain connects TRBV6-2 or TRBV6-3 to TRBJ1-1; D remains unclear. Per the germline V gene, CDR1 is MNHEY and CDR2 is SVGEGT. Deletions cut 5 bases from V and 5 bases from J, with 9 bases between. CDR3 length equals 12 residues. The CDR3 loop is CASSVKTTEAFF. The CDR3 nucleotides are TGTGCCAGCAGTGTTAAGACGACTGAAGCTTTCTTT.

This clonotype was observed a handful of times. The chain couples TRBV20-1 to TRBJ2-3, with 7 bases aligning to TRBD1. Germline CDR1 and CDR2: DFQATT and SNEGSKA (reference sequence). Germline trimming cut 5 bases from V and 2 bases from J; bases unmatched to any gene: 10. This CDR3 comprises 15 residues. In DNA form, the CDR3 reads TGCAGTGCTCCTCCGGGACAGTCCTTCACAGATACGCAGTATTTT. Translation: CSAPPGQSFTDTQYF.

This chain uses TRBV5-1 with TRBJ2-3; 12 nucleotides line up with TRBD2. Per the germline V gene, CDR1 is SGHRS and CDR2 is YFSETQ. Trimming cost V 1 base and J 11 bases; bases outside gene matches: 5. This CDR3 region has 14 residues. In DNA, the CDR3 is TGCGCCAGCAGCTTGACTAGCGGGGGGAATTTGCAGTATTTT. Protein product: CASSLTSGGNLQYF.

The chain employs TRBV20-1 and TRBJ2-7; 7 bases align to TRBD1. V was clipped by 4 bases and J by 2 bases; unmatched bases: 5. The V gene's germline CDR1 is DFQATT and CDR2 SNEGSKA (reference sequence). This CDR3 has 13 residues. CDR3 DNA sequence: TGCAGTGCTAAAGGGGGCGGAACCTACGAGCAGTACTTC. Translating gives CSAKGGGTYEQYF.

About this clonotype itself: One end of the junction does not line up with germline, which may come from a read error. The rearrangement links TRBV12-3 or TRBV12-4 to TRBJ2-6; D is perhaps TRBD1 or TRBD2 (5 bases each). The CDR3 runs to 15 residues. CDR3 region: CASTLSPRGANLLTF. The CDR3 nucleotides are TGTGCCAGCACCCTAAGCCCTAGAGGGGCCAACCTCCTGACTTTC.

A few counts support this clonotype. The genes are TRBV6-1 and TRBJ1-1, with D perhaps matching TRBD1 (6 bases). The CDR3 runs to 14 residues. Looked up from germline, CDR1 is MNHNS and CDR2 is SASEGT. Trimming pared 5 bases from V and 5 bases from J, leaving 15 bases between. The CDR3 DNA sequence: TGTGCCAGCAGTCCCCAACAGGGATTAACTGAAGCTTTCTTT. Translation: CASSPQQGLTEAFF.

The chain couples TRBV30 to TRBJ1-5; the D gene is possibly TRBD1 (6 bases). Looked up from germline, CDR1 is GTSNPN and CDR2 is SVGIG (reference sequence). Trimming removed 1 base at V and 0 bases at J, with 10 bases between. The CDR3 length is 15 residues. CDR3 sequence reads: CAWSAWTASNQPQHF. In nucleotides, the CDR3 is TGTGCCTGGAGTGCATGGACAGCTAGCAATCAGCCCCAGCATTTT. Full variable domain (remainder filled in from reference TRBV30 and TRBJ1-5): SQTIHQWPATLVQPVGSPLSLECTVEGTSNPNLYWYRQAAGRGLQLLFYSVGIGQISSEVPQNLSASRPQDRQFILSSKKLLLSDSGFYLCAWSAWTASNQPQHFGDGTRLSIL.